The rows below give T cell receptor beta chains drawn from one sample of a study of technical replicates of blood from a handful of donors. Assay: immunoSEQ multiplex PCR; the TCRdb copy retains only in-frame clones and omits some. The repertoire consists of some 80,000 clones, with around 97% occurring once and the leading ten covering 0.18%. The sequencing sample was made of T cells isolated from PBMCs. The receptors derive from a human donor in good health. The CDR3 runs from the conserved cysteine through the conserved F or W. Each record gives: D gene, clone size, V gene, J gene, CDR3 DNA, CDR3 protein. D genes are given only for firm matches. Expanded clones are given a class, and other clones once, few, many or no size at all.

d_gene: TRBD1
abundance: NA
v_gene: TRBV19
j_gene: TRBJ2-5
CDR3nt: TGTGCCAGTACCATGACAGGGGCCACGGAGACCCAGTACTTC
CDR3aa: CASTMTGATETQYF

d_gene: NA
abundance: NA
v_gene: TRBV19
j_gene: TRBJ1-2
CDR3nt: TGTGCCAGTAGACCCCCCAGGGGCGGCTACACCTTC
CDR3aa: CASRPPRGGYTF

d_gene: NA
abundance: NA
v_gene: TRBV7-7
j_gene: TRBJ2-1
CDR3nt: TGTGCCAGCAGCGTGGGGCCGGTGAATGAGCAGTTCTTC
CDR3aa: CASSVGPVNEQFF

d_gene: NA
abundance: few
v_gene: TRBV21-1
j_gene: TRBJ1-1
CDR3nt: TGTGCCAGCAGCAAAGGAGACCGGGACAGGGGATCGGACACTGAAGCTTTCTTT
CDR3aa: CASSKGDRDRGSDTEAFF

d_gene: NA
abundance: NA
v_gene: TRBV5-1
j_gene: TRBJ2-1
CDR3nt: TGCGCCAGCGGGAGAGAAATCTACAATGAGCAGTTCTTC
CDR3aa: CASGREIYNEQFF

d_gene: TRBD2
abundance: NA
v_gene: TRBV7-2
j_gene: TRBJ2-5
CDR3nt: TGTGCCAGCAGCTCAATAAGACTAGCGGGGCCTGGACAAGAGACCCAGTACTTC
CDR3aa: CASSSIRLAGPGQETQYF

d_gene: NA
abundance: NA
v_gene: TRBV30
j_gene: TRBJ1-4
CDR3nt: TGTGCCTGGAGTTCTCCGGGACGCAGGACGGGGGGACTGTTTTTT
CDR3aa: CAWSSPGRRTGGLFF

d_gene: NA
abundance: NA
v_gene: TRBV7-9
j_gene: TRBJ2-7
CDR3nt: TGTGCCAGCAGCTTATACAGTTCCTACGAGCAGTACTTC
CDR3aa: CASSLYSSYEQYF

d_gene: NA
abundance: NA
v_gene: TRBV4-1
j_gene: TRBJ1-1
CDR3nt: TGCGCCAGCAGCCAAGATAGGTCGGGGTTCCCTGAAGCTTTCTTT
CDR3aa: CASSQDRSGFPEAFF

d_gene: NA
abundance: NA
v_gene: TRBV5-1
j_gene: TRBJ2-7
CDR3nt: TGCGCCAGCAGCTTGGCCCTAGAGACCTACGAGCAGTACTTC
CDR3aa: CASSLALETYEQYF

d_gene: TRBD1
abundance: NA
v_gene: TRBV6-6
j_gene: TRBJ1-1
CDR3nt: TGTGCCAGCCATGCCCCCGGGACAGGGAACACTGAAGCTTTCTTT
CDR3aa: CASHAPGTGNTEAFF

d_gene: NA
abundance: NA
v_gene: TRBV6-1
j_gene: TRBJ1-2
CDR3nt: TGTGCCAGCAGCTTCGGGCTCCTGGGGGGCTTC
CDR3aa: CASSFGLLGGF

d_gene: TRBD1
abundance: NA
v_gene: TRBV30
j_gene: TRBJ2-5
CDR3nt: TGTGCCTGGACCCCGGGACAGGCTGGCCAAGAGACCCAGTACTTC
CDR3aa: CAWTPGQAGQETQYF

d_gene: TRBD2
abundance: NA
v_gene: TRBV23-1
j_gene: TRBJ2-1
CDR3nt: TGCGCCAGCACCCAAACAGCGGGGAGCTCCTACAATGAGCAGTTCTTC
CDR3aa: CASTQTAGSSYNEQFF

d_gene: TRBD1
abundance: NA
v_gene: TRBV9
j_gene: TRBJ1-1
CDR3nt: TGTGCCAGCAGCTCCACAGGGGGCACTGAAGCTTTCTTT
CDR3aa: CASSSTGGTEAFF

d_gene: NA
abundance: NA
v_gene: TRBV27
j_gene: TRBJ1-1
CDR3nt: TGTGCCACCCCCCCCACAGCCTTAGGTAACACTGAAGCTTTCTTT
CDR3aa: CATPPTALGNTEAFF

d_gene: NA
abundance: once
v_gene: TRBV5-6
j_gene: TRBJ2-4
CDR3nt: TGTGCCAGCAGCTTTCGGGGCAGGGGTCAGGACATTCAGTACTTC
CDR3aa: CASSFRGRGQDIQYF

d_gene: TRBD2
abundance: NA
v_gene: TRBV9
j_gene: TRBJ2-7
CDR3nt: TGTGCCAGCAGCCCAGGCGGGGGGCTAGCCGGTTTCGAGCAGTACTTC
CDR3aa: CASSPGGGLAGFEQYF

d_gene: NA
abundance: NA
v_gene: TRBV28
j_gene: TRBJ1-4
CDR3nt: TGTGCCAGCGCCACGGGGGGCGCCGGGGAAAAACTGTTTTTT
CDR3aa: CASATGGAGEKLFF

d_gene: TRBD1
abundance: NA
v_gene: TRBV11-2
j_gene: TRBJ2-7
CDR3nt: TGTGCCAGCAGTAAACAGGGGTCATCCTCCTACGAGCAGTACTTC
CDR3aa: CASSKQGSSSYEQYF

d_gene: TRBD2
abundance: NA
v_gene: TRBV4-2
j_gene: TRBJ2-1
CDR3nt: TGTGCCAGCAGCCAAGAGGAATGGGGGGGCAATGAGCAGTTCTTC
CDR3aa: CASSQEEWGGNEQFF

d_gene: TRBD1
abundance: once
v_gene: TRBV25-1
j_gene: TRBJ2-3
CDR3nt: TGTGCCAGCAGTGAGCGTAAAACACGGGACAGGGGCACAGATACGCAGTATTTT
CDR3aa: CASSERKTRDRGTDTQYF

d_gene: TRBD1
abundance: NA
v_gene: TRBV5-8
j_gene: TRBJ1-1
CDR3nt: TGTGCCAGCAGCTCAAAAGGACAGGGTTACGTTGAAGCTTTCTTT
CDR3aa: CASSSKGQGYVEAFF

d_gene: NA
abundance: NA
v_gene: TRBV5-6
j_gene: TRBJ2-7
CDR3nt: TGTGCCAGCAGCTTTAGCCAGACCAGCTCCTACGAGCAGTACTTC
CDR3aa: CASSFSQTSSYEQYF

d_gene: NA
abundance: NA
v_gene: TRBV28
j_gene: TRBJ2-1
CDR3nt: TGTGCCAGCAGTATCACGCACTATGAGCAGTTCTTC
CDR3aa: CASSITHYEQFF

d_gene: TRBD1
abundance: once
v_gene: TRBV7-9
j_gene: TRBJ2-5
CDR3nt: TGTGCCAGCAGCCAGGACAGGGTAACAGAGACCCAGTACTTC
CDR3aa: CASSQDRVTETQYF

d_gene: NA
abundance: NA
v_gene: TRBV6-1
j_gene: TRBJ1-1
CDR3nt: TGTGCCAGCAGTGATGGCGGGGGGCCGAGTACTGAAGCTTTCTTT
CDR3aa: CASSDGGGPSTEAFF

d_gene: TRBD2
abundance: NA
v_gene: TRBV7-2
j_gene: TRBJ2-1
CDR3nt: TGTGCCAGCAGCTCGGGACTAGCAGGCTCCTACAATGAGCAGTTCTTC
CDR3aa: CASSSGLAGSYNEQFF

d_gene: NA
abundance: NA
v_gene: TRBV4-2
j_gene: TRBJ1-1
CDR3nt: TGTGCCAGCAGCCAGGGAGGGTTCTCTAAGGTGGGGACTGAAGCTTTCTTT
CDR3aa: CASSQGGFSKVGTEAFF

d_gene: NA
abundance: NA
v_gene: TRBV19
j_gene: TRBJ2-7
CDR3nt: TGTGCCAGTAGTATAGTTGCAGGGGGGATCTACGAGCAGTACTTC
CDR3aa: CASSIVAGGIYEQYF

d_gene: NA
abundance: NA
v_gene: TRBV6-1
j_gene: TRBJ1-2
CDR3nt: TGTGCCAACCGAGAGGGCTATGGCTACACCTTC
CDR3aa: CANREGYGYTF